The clone carrying this T cell receptor (beta chain) turned up a few times. Its antigen is unidentified. The source of the sample is a study of cytomegalovirus exposure and HLA in healthy donors. Use of 60 Vbeta and 13 Jbeta primers characterized the PCR. Clones were read by immunoSEQ multiplex PCR, and TCRdb kept only the in-frame ones, dropping some. The table lists about 120,000 clones, under 85% of them singletons. J gave up 5 bases and V 0 bases, and 6 bases lay outside the gene matches. The CDR3 loop spans 15 amino acids. From germline, CDR1 is SGDLS and CDR2 YYNGEE. Findings and caveats of the study: Further analysis was carried out later, and it showed several of the most significant clusters appearing linked to common viral pathogens. In a later analysis, V- and J-gene trimming of beta chains associated with a DCLRE1C missense variant, replicated independently.

The V call is TRBV9, the J call TRBJ2-7; 9 bases are shared with TRBD2. This sequence was found in a woman aged 50 to 60 in good health and CMV-seropositive. Sequencing was carried out using PBMCs. In nucleotides, the CDR3 is TGTGCCAGCAGCGTAGGGGGCGGGAGGGGGAACGAGCAGTACTTC. Its protein is CASSVGGGRGNEQYF.